The 17 T cell receptor beta chains in this list originate from one sample, sequenced in a study of blood T cell repertoires in COVID-19. Data came from immunoSEQ multiplex PCR; TCRdb stores just in-frame clones and leaves some out. Seen here are around 160,000 clones, around 80% observed once, and the top ten hold roughly 19%. What was sequenced was peripheral blood. These TCRs come from a woman older than 75 with acute or convalescent COVID-19.

V is TRBV11-2 and J is TRBJ1-6; possibly TRBD1 for D (5 bases). Trimming pared 6 bases from V and 5 bases from J, leaving 11 bases between. CDR1 is SGHAT, CDR2 FQNNGV, per germline. This CDR3 is 14 amino acids long. The CDR3: CASRIDSDNSPLHF. As DNA, the CDR3 is TGTGCCAGCAGGATAGACAGCGATAATTCACCCCTCCACTTT.

This chain uses TRBV28 with TRBJ1-6; 7 positions agree with TRBD1. Looked up from germline, CDR1 is MDHEN and CDR2 is SYDVKM. The CDR3 extends over 16 amino acids. Losses at the gene ends were 5 bases for V and 10 bases for J; bases not matched to a gene: 14. The CDR3 protein is CASSPHRQGRGSPLHF. CDR3 coding DNA: TGTGCCAGCAGTCCCCATCGACAGGGAAGGGGATCACCCCTCCACTTT.

The chain recombines TRBV30 with TRBJ1-2; D remains unclear. From germline, CDR1 is GTSNPN and CDR2 SVGIG (reference sequence). The CDR3 is 11 amino acids. The germline V and J ends were trimmed by 5 bases and 5 bases, with 9 bases remaining between them. CDR3 DNA: TGTGCCTGGGACAAACCTTATGGCTACACCTTC. The encoded protein is CAWDKPYGYTF.

V and J are TRBV7-8 and TRBJ1-6; D call uncertain. CDR1 SGHVS and CDR2 FQNEAQ come from the germline V gene. With 5 bases removed from V and 0 bases from J, the gap between germline ends came to 8 bases. The CDR3 is made up of 15 amino acids. Here the CDR3 reads CASSAGSSYNSPLHF. CDR3 DNA: TGTGCCAGCAGCGCTGGGAGCTCCTATAATTCACCCCTCCACTTT.

CDR3 coding DNA: TGTGCCAGCCGACGACAGGGCTCTAACTATGGCTACACCTTC. It encodes CASRRQGSNYGYTF. J is TRBJ1-2 and V is TRBV6-5, with 7 bases that match TRBD1. The V gene end was trimmed by 8 bases and the J gene end by 0 bases; junction bases not matched to a gene: 6. The CDR3 consists of 14 residues. CDR1 and CDR2 (germline): MNHEY, SVGAGI.

The chain couples TRBV3-1 (or the pseudogene TRBV3-2) to TRBJ1-5; D gene ambiguous. This CDR3 is 16 amino acids long. The V gene's germline CDR1 is LGHDT and CDR2 YNNKEL (reference sequence). Trimming left V 0 bases short and J 7 bases short, with 16 bases between. The DNA for the CDR3 is TGTGCCAGCAGCCAAGATGGAGGGCCCTACCCCCAGCCCCAGCATTTT. Its translation: CASSQDGGPYPQPQHF.

The chain carries TRBV6-5 and TRBJ2-1; D is uncertain. The ends were cut back, 6 bases at V and 6 bases at J, with 12 bases in the middle. The V gene's germline CDR1 is MNHEY and CDR2 SVGAGI. The length of the CDR3 is 13 residues. In DNA, the CDR3 is TGTGCCAGCAGAGTCCTAGGTTCCAATGAGCAGTTCTTC. Its protein is CASRVLGSNEQFF.

This clone was picked up one time. This specimen includes other DNA sequences encoding the same CDR3. This chain joins TRBV21-1 and TRBJ2-5; the table's D call TRBD1 went unverified against the DNA. TRBV21-1 is designated a pseudogene. The CDR3 spans 15 residues. The CDR3 nucleotides are TGTGCCAGCAGCATCCCCGGGACAGAAAGAAGGACCCAATACTTC. As protein: CASSIPGTERRTQYF.

The rearrangement uses TRBV19 and TRBJ1-2; tentatively, D is TRBD1 (5 bases). Germline CDR1 is LNHDA and CDR2 is SQIVND (reference sequence). The CDR3 is made up of 14 amino acids. The V gene lost 7 bases and the J gene lost 13 bases, with 25 bases spanning the gap. CDR3 coding DNA: TGTGCCAGTATGGGCCCCGCTACACGGGACTTCAGCACCTTC. Protein product: CASMGPATRDFSTF. Based on the CDR3 plus reference TRBV19 and TRBJ1-2, the full variable domain is DGGITQSPKYLFRKEGQNVTLSCEQNLNHDAMYWYRQDPGQGLRLIYYSQIVNDFQKGDIAEGYSVSREKKESFPLTVTSAQKNPTAFYLCASMGPATRDFSTFGSGTRLTVV.

Only one count was recorded for this clone. The chain has TRBV5-1 and TRBJ2-3; 15 bases fit TRBD2. V lost 3 bases and J lost 4; bases outside the gene matches: 6. This CDR3 has 17 amino acids. Germline CDR1 and CDR2: SGHRS and YFSETQ. CDR3 DNA: TGCGCCAGCAGCTCGGGACTAGCGGGAGGAGCGTCAGATACGCAGTATTTT. It encodes CASSSGLAGGASDTQYF.

This chain connects TRBV10-2 to TRBJ1-5; 11 bases are a match to TRBD1. The V gene's germline CDR1 is WSHSY and CDR2 SAAADI. This CDR3 is built from 15 residues. With V trimmed by 7 bases and J by 6 bases, 8 bases remained unmatched. The CDR3 coding sequence is TGCGCCAGCAAGATTGGGACAGGGGGAAGTCAGCCCCAGCATTTT. Translating it yields CASKIGTGGSQPQHF.

The V and J genes are TRBV18 and TRBJ1-4, with 8 positions matching TRBD1. V dropped 4 bases and J dropped 0; count of bases not matched to a gene: 13. This CDR3 is built from 19 residues. Germline-derived CDR1 and CDR2 are KGHSH and LQKENI. The CDR3 sequence is CASSLLRTGQFATNEKLFF. CDR3 nucleotides: TGTGCCAGCTCACTCTTGCGGACAGGGCAATTCGCAACTAATGAAAAACTGTTTTTT.

In the case of this clone: The junction and the germline gene differ at one end; a read error may be behind it. The chain's CDR3 is CASSLAGDFYSNQLQHF. CDR3 DNA: TGTGCCAGCAGCTTAGCAGGGGACTTTTATAGCAATCAGCTCCAGCATTTT. The chain couples TRBV7-9 to TRBJ1-5, with D possibly TRBD1 on 5 matching bases. Looked up from germline, CDR1 is SEHNR and CDR2 is FQNEAQ (reference sequence). The CDR3 sequence is 17 residues long.

This chain's CDR3 is CASSPRDRDQETQYF. As DNA, the CDR3 is TGTGCCAGCAGCCCGAGGGACAGGGACCAAGAGACCCAGTACTTC. This chain links TRBV11-2 with TRBJ2-5, with TRBD1 identical over 9 bases. The junction had 4 bases not matched to a gene; V was cut back by 5 bases and J by 0 bases. CDR1 SGHAT and CDR2 FQNNGV come from the germline V gene. The length of the CDR3 is 15 residues.

V is TRBV6-5 and J is TRBJ2-5, with 9 bases fitting TRBD2. The CDR3 has 16 amino acids. With 0 bases clipped from V and 5 bases from J, the junction kept 7 bases outside the gene matches. Per the germline V gene, CDR1 is MNHEY and CDR2 is SVGAGI. CDR3 protein: CASSYSTAGGAETQYF. Written as DNA, the CDR3 is TGTGCCAGCAGTTACTCGACGGCGGGGGGGGCGGAGACCCAGTACTTC.

The chain joins TRBV5-4 to TRBJ2-7, with D possibly matching TRBD1 (6 bases). The germline V and J ends were trimmed by 4 bases and 3 bases, with 14 bases remaining between them. The CDR3 runs 14 residues. Germline V gene lookup returns CDR1 SGHNT and CDR2 YYREEE (reference sequence). The CDR3 sequence: CASSTRQANYEQYF. In nucleotides, the CDR3 is TGTGCCAGCAGCACCCGACAGGCCAACTACGAGCAGTACTTC.

The rearrangement links TRBV20-1 to TRBJ1-3; no definite D call. The CDR3 covers 13 residues. Germline V gene data show CDR1 as DFQATT and CDR2 as SNEGSKA (reference sequence). V dropped 3 bases and J dropped 4 bases, with 10 bases sitting between them. CDR3 nucleotide sequence: TGCAGTGCTAGTGCCAGGCTAGGAAACACCATATATTTT. This encodes CSASARLGNTIYF.